Each of the 23 T cell receptor beta chains below was sequenced from the same sample in a study of OX40 agonist ivuxolimab in advanced cancers. Method: immunoSEQ multiplex PCR; TCRdb's copy keeps in-frame clones and lacks some. The sample consists of tens of thousands of clones, approximately 90% of them appearing once. Sequencing used CD4+ or CD8+ T cells sorted from blood, obtained in a trial of the OX40 agonist ivuxolimab. The receptor set was obtained from an adult with an advanced solid tumor such as melanoma, head and neck, liver or kidney cancer.

The chain couples TRBV29-1 to TRBJ1-1; the D is unclear. V gave up 0 bases and J gave up 5 bases, with 4 bases separating them. The CDR3 extends over 11 amino acids. Germline-derived CDR1 and CDR2 are SQVTM and ANQGSEA. CDR3 region: CSVEEGTEAFF. The CDR3 nucleotides read TGCAGCGTTGAAGAAGGGACTGAAGCTTTCTTT.

The DNA of the CDR3 is TGCGCCAGCAGCCAAAGACAGAGCGGGCTCAGCACAGATACGCAGTATTTT. As protein: CASSQRQSGLSTDTQYF. The gene calls are TRBV4-1 and TRBJ2-3; D is possibly TRBD2 (6 bases). The CDR3 has 17 residues. Germline V gene lookup returns CDR1 MGHRA and CDR2 YSYEKL. Deletions cut 2 bases from V and 0 bases from J, with 15 bases between.

The CDR3 sequence is CSVETGRGKGETQYF. The CDR3 DNA follows: TGCAGCGTTGAGACAGGGAGAGGAAAGGGGGAGACCCAGTACTTC. This chain connects TRBV29-1 to TRBJ2-5; the match to TRBD1 covers 7 bases. Germline CDR1 is SQVTM and CDR2 is ANQGSEA. The V and J ends lost 3 bases and 5 bases, in that order; junction bases with no gene match: 12. This CDR3 comprises 15 residues.

The rearrangement uses TRBV5-6 and TRBJ2-7; D unresolved. Trimming pared 4 bases from V and 7 bases from J, leaving 21 bases between. Germline V CDR1 and CDR2: SGHDT, YYEEEE. The CDR3 runs 15 residues. CDR3 sequence: CASSPSLLEKSEQYF. The CDR3 DNA sequence: TGTGCCAGCAGCCCTTCCTTGCTAGAGAAATCTGAGCAGTACTTC.

J is TRBJ1-1 and V is TRBV4-1, with 9 bases matching TRBD1. Germline trimming cut 5 bases from V and 0 bases from J; bases unmatched to any gene: 13. This CDR3 has 18 residues. Germline assignment: CDR1 MGHRA and CDR2 YSYEKL. DNA of the CDR3: TGCGCCAGCAGCTCGCTGGCGCCGGGACAGGGCCTGAACACTGAAGCTTTCTTT. As protein: CASSSLAPGQGLNTEAFF.

The chain carries TRBV9 and TRBJ2-1; D is unresolved. V lost 0 bases and J 10 bases, leaving 5 bases between the germline ends. CDR3 length: 11 residues. CDR1 is SGDLS, CDR2 YYNGEE, per germline. Here the CDR3 DNA reads TGTGCCAGCAGCGTAGGGACGGAGCAGTTCTTC. It encodes CASSVGTEQFF.

This rearrangement joins TRBV5-1 to TRBJ2-1; TRBD2 agrees at 13 bases. This CDR3 region has 19 residues. V shed 1 base, J shed 1 base, and the junction held 8 bases outside the gene matches. Germline assignment: CDR1 SGHRS and CDR2 YFSETQ. This chain's CDR3 is CASSLYWTSGSGSYNEQFF. The DNA of the CDR3 is TGCGCCAGCAGCTTGTATTGGACTAGCGGGAGTGGGTCCTACAATGAGCAGTTCTTC. Using reference TRBV5-1 and TRBJ2-1 for the parts outside the CDR3, the full variable domain is KAGVTQTPRYLIKTRGQQVTLSCSPISGHRSVSWYQQTPGQGLQFLFEYFSETQRNKGNFPGRFSGRQFSNSRSEMNVSTLELGDSALYLCASSLYWTSGSGSYNEQFFGPGTRLTVL.

This clone was counted a single time. The chain is built from TRBV9 and TRBJ2-7, with 7 bases identical to TRBD2. Germline V gives CDR1 SGDLS, CDR2 YYNGEE. The J segment lost 10 bases and the V segment lost 0 bases, leaving 7 bases of the junction unmatched. The CDR3 has 13 amino acids. CDR3 sequence: CASSVGGGDSQYF. The DNA of the CDR3 is TGTGCCAGCAGCGTAGGGGGAGGGGACTCTCAGTACTTC.

The chain employs TRBV27 and TRBJ1-2; 7 bases line up with TRBD1. Germline V gene sequence: CDR1 MNHEY, CDR2 SMNVEV (reference sequence). CDR3 length: 13 residues. J gave up 6 bases and V 6 bases, and 7 bases lay outside the gene matches. Written as DNA, the CDR3 is TGTGCCAGCAGGGGAGGGGGCTCCCATGGCTACACCTTC. It specifies CASRGGGSHGYTF.

The CDR3 sequence is CASSVQGAIRETQYF. CDR3 sequence (DNA): TGTGCCAGCAGTGTACAGGGGGCGATACGGGAGACCCAGTACTTC. The chain combines TRBV6-6 with TRBJ2-5, with 9 bases fitting TRBD1. Germline V gene sequence: CDR1 MNHNY, CDR2 SVGAGI (reference sequence). The CDR3 sequence is 15 residues long. The V and J ends lost 5 bases and 5 bases, in that order; junction bases with no gene match: 9.

The CDR3 sequence is CASRDGKGNEQFF. The CDR3 nucleotides read TGCGCCAGTCGGGACGGGAAAGGAAATGAGCAGTTCTTC. This chain uses TRBV5-1 with TRBJ2-1; D might be TRBD1 or TRBD2, each matching 5 bases. Between the trimmed V and J ends, which lost 8 bases and 7 bases, there was a span of 16 bases. CDR1 and CDR2 from the germline V gene are SGHRS and YFSETQ. This CDR3 comprises 13 residues.

In its sample, this clone was seen a few times. The chain combines TRBV13 with TRBJ2-7; tentatively, D is TRBD2 (7 bases). The CDR3 totals 16 residues. Trimming pared 6 bases from V and 4 bases from J, leaving 22 bases between. Germline V gene sequence: CDR1 PRHDT, CDR2 FYEKMQ (reference sequence). DNA for the CDR3: TGTGCCAGCAGAAAAGCGAGCGGGACACTAACTTACGAGCAGTACTTC. Protein product: CASRKASGTLTYEQYF.

This chain links TRBV25-1 with TRBJ2-5; 7 bases match TRBD1. The CDR3 runs 14 residues. The V segment lost 5 bases and the J segment 5 bases; nucleotides outside the gene matches: 8. CDR1 is MGHDK, CDR2 SYGVNS, per germline. CDR3 amino acids: CASSHRGVGETQYF. In DNA, the CDR3 is TGTGCCAGCAGTCACAGGGGAGTGGGGGAGACCCAGTACTTC.

This clone was recorded once. The gene calls are TRBV4-2 and TRBJ2-1; 14 nucleotides align to TRBD2. V gave up 1 base and J gave up 4 bases; unmatched junction bases: 0. The CDR3 loop spans 16 amino acids. Germline V CDR1 and CDR2: LGHNA, YNFKEQ. Here the CDR3 reads CASSQGTSGRYNEQFF. The CDR3, as DNA: TGTGCCAGCAGCCAAGGGACTAGCGGGAGGTACAATGAGCAGTTCTTC.

The chain employs TRBV30 and TRBJ2-7; D is uncertain. This CDR3 spans 11 amino acids. CDR1 is GTSNPN, CDR2 SVGIG, per germline (reference sequence). Trimming shortened V by 2 bases and J by 2 bases, and 4 bases separated the two germline ends. CDR3 sequence reads: CAWSLPYEQYF. The DNA of the CDR3 is TGTGCCTGGAGTCTACCCTACGAGCAGTACTTC. Based on the CDR3 plus reference TRBV30 and TRBJ2-7, the full variable domain is SQTIHQWPATLVQPVGSPLSLECTVEGTSNPNLYWYRQAAGRGLQLLFYSVGIGQISSEVPQNLSASRPQDRQFILSSKKLLLSDSGFYLCAWSLPYEQYFGPGTRLTVT.

The chain has TRBV5-4 and TRBJ2-5, with D perhaps TRBD2 (7 bases). The CDR3 extends over 15 amino acids. The germline V and J ends were trimmed by 6 bases and 1 base, with 16 bases remaining between them. Germline V gives CDR1 SGHNT, CDR2 YYREEE (reference sequence). CDR3 in DNA: TGTGCCAGCAACCCTCGGGGGGCACCCCAAGAGACCCAGTACTTC. This translates into CASNPRGAPQETQYF. Looking up the rest from reference TRBV5-4 and TRBJ2-5 gives the full variable domain: ETGVTQSPTHLIKTRGQQVTLRCSSQSGHNTVSWYQQALGQGPQFIFQYYREEENGRGNFPPRFSGLQFPNYSSELNVNALELDDSALYLCASNPRGAPQETQYFGPGTRLLVL.

J is TRBJ2-2 and V is TRBV28, with 7 positions matching TRBD1. The CDR3 has 16 amino acids. Per the germline V gene, CDR1 is MDHEN and CDR2 is SYDVKM. V was clipped by 2 bases and J by 4 bases; unmatched bases: 7. The CDR3 DNA reads as TGTGCCAGCAGTTTAAGGGGGCGCGCAGGCACCGGGGAGCTGTTTTTT. Translating it yields CASSLRGRAGTGELFF.

This clone was seen once. V gene TRBV5-1 combines with J gene TRBJ1-3; D is undetermined. The germline gives CDR1 SGHRS, CDR2 YFSETQ. Deletions cut 0 bases from V and 0 bases from J, with 7 bases between. The length of the CDR3 is 15 residues. Here the CDR3 reads CASSLEMYSGNTIYF. DNA for the CDR3: TGCGCCAGCAGCTTGGAGATGTACTCTGGAAACACCATATATTTT.

This clone was seen once. The chain recombines TRBV25-1 with TRBJ1-2; no reliable D call. The CDR3 sequence is 13 residues long. With 6 bases removed from V and 6 bases from J, the gap between germline ends came to 14 bases. CDR1 MGHDK and CDR2 SYGVNS come from the germline V gene. In DNA form, the CDR3 reads TGTGCCAGCAGCCGGACGACACCCGATGGCTACACCTTC. The encoded protein is CASSRTTPDGYTF.

A single count supports this clone. V is TRBV7-6 and J is TRBJ2-1, with D possibly TRBD2 on 6 matching bases. This CDR3 contains 15 residues. Germline V gene sequence: CDR1 SGHVS, CDR2 FNYEAQ. Deletions cut 5 bases from V and 5 bases from J, with 16 bases between. This chain's CDR3 is CASSPRLGRDNEQFF. The CDR3 nucleotides read TGTGCCAGCAGCCCACGACTAGGAAGGGACAATGAGCAGTTCTTC.

This clone was counted a single time. In DNA, the CDR3 is TGTGCCAGCAGTCCTTGGACAGGGGGCGATCAGCCCCAGCATTTT. Its translation is CASSPWTGGDQPQHF. The chain employs TRBV27 and TRBJ1-5, with TRBD1 identical over 11 bases. V was clipped by 5 bases and J by 5 bases; unmatched bases: 5. Germline lookup yields CDR1 MNHEY and CDR2 SMNVEV (reference sequence). This CDR3 has 15 residues.

A single count supports this clone. V usage is TRBV27 and J usage is TRBJ2-2; the match to TRBD2 covers 11 bases. After removal of 7 bases from V and 3 bases from J, the junction contained 4 bases not matched to a gene. Germline V gene lookup returns CDR1 MNHEY and CDR2 SMNVEV (reference sequence). CDR3 length: 15 amino acids. DNA of the CDR3: TGTGCCAGCACCAGGGGACTAGCGGACACCGGGGAGCTGTTTTTT. Translation gives CASTRGLADTGELFF.

The chain combines TRBV5-1 with TRBJ2-1; 8 bases map to TRBD1. Germline assignment: CDR1 SGHRS and CDR2 YFSETQ. J lost 7 bases, V lost 0 bases, and 6 bases had no gene match. This CDR3 contains 15 residues. Here the CDR3 reads CASSLGQGAMNEQFF. CDR3 nucleotide sequence: TGCGCCAGCAGCTTGGGGCAGGGGGCTATGAATGAGCAGTTCTTC.